The following is a TCR beta chain sequence with its context. No cognate antigen has been identified for it. No per-base quality is available; no much larger clone lies one base away. The CDR3 numbers 17 residues from cysteine through phenylalanine. Just CDR3 DNA is preserved here, 51 bases in frame from base 1. From V the trimming removes 4 bases and from J it removes 6 bases, while the gene matches leave 14 bases of the junction unaccounted for. The germline V gene (reference sequence) yields LNHDA for CDR1 and SQIVND for CDR2. The data were taken from a study of OX40 agonist ivuxolimab in advanced cancers. Context from the whole study: The costimulatory receptor OX40 (CD134) was targeted by ivuxolimab, a fully human IgG2 agonistic monoclonal antibody. Intravenous ivuxolimab was administered to patients every 2 weeks at six dose levels: 0.01, 0.1, 0.3, 1.5, 3 and 10 mg/kg. Three dose-escalation patients achieved partial responses, one with hepatocellular carcinoma and two with cutaneous melanoma. Peripheral TCRbeta sequencing was intended to test whether TCR sequence diversity was altered and clonal T-cell expansion was caused by ivuxolimab. Of the roughly 52 dose-escalation patients, hepatocellular carcinoma was present in 19, melanoma in around 15, renal cell carcinoma in 9 and head and neck cancer in 9. A male proportion of around 83% and a mean age of roughly 58 years, ranging from roughly 23 to 90, were recorded for the dose-escalation cohort. The monotherapy dose-escalation portion (N = 52 patients) of the phase I ivuxolimab trial is reported in the paper. Patients were allowed to have had prior anti-PD-1, anti-PD-L1 or anti-CTLA-4 therapy, and roughly 40% of the dose-escalation patients had previously received checkpoint inhibitors. The investigation overall reported the following: Which antigens the clonally expanded peripheral T cells were specific for was not determined. In the 0.1-3.0 mg/kg groups, partial responders had among the lowest normalized peripheral clonal expansion, particularly in CD8+ T cells. After ivuxolimab, more expanded clones were found on average in CD8+ T cells than in CD4+ T cells. Low levels of normalized T-cell clonal expansion were also seen in some patients who did not respond. At doses of 0.1 to 3.0 mg/kg, clonal expansion of both CD4+ and CD8+ T cells in blood was seen between baseline and week 6.

Genomic DNA was extracted from sorted cells for sequencing of the TCRbeta CDR3 region. TCRbeta CDR3 regions were sequenced using the immunoSEQ Assay. Entries here come from immuneACCESS through TCRdb and include only in-frame sequences with V and J called. Some clones fail to appear in such tables; in the studies checked, an unresolved V gene covers under half of the shortfall, and the cause of the remainder is unknown. The sample table records around 66,000 clones; approximately 83% of these occur just once. Clones ranked in the top ten supply 4% to 4.5% of the sample. The trial excluded patients who had a history of autoimmune disease or were on systemic immunosuppression. Peripheral blood for TCR sequencing was collected from all dose cohorts at baseline, on cycle 4 day 1, and on cycle 7 day 1. Samples came from an open-label, multicenter, first-in-human phase I dose-escalation trial of ivuxolimab. Adults with locally advanced or metastatic melanoma, renal cell, hepatocellular, or head and neck squamous cell carcinoma were enrolled in the trial. CD4+ and CD8+ T cells were sorted separately from peripheral blood before TCR sequencing.

The source of this sequence is an adult with an advanced solid tumor such as melanoma, head and neck, liver or kidney cancer. The sample here was CD4+ or CD8+ T cells sorted from blood, taken in a trial of the OX40 agonist ivuxolimab. The rearranged segments are TRBV19 and TRBJ1-2; 10 of the junction bases match TRBD1. The encoded CDR3 is CASSTPRDRGRVNGYTF. The DNA sequence reads TGTGCCAGTAGTACCCCAAGGGACAGGGGAAGGGTGAATGGCTACACCTTC.